This is a list of T cell receptor beta chains from one sample in a study of blood T cell repertoires in COVID-19. TCRdb keeps only in-frame clones here, not all; method: immunoSEQ multiplex PCR. The repertoire consists of 250,000 to 300,000 clones, with 70% to 90% occurring once and the leading ten covering about 12%. Sequencing was carried out using peripheral blood. The receptors shown here come from a woman aged 30 to 39 with COVID-19, enrolled during active disease. The conserved cysteine and the conserved F or W are not part of the CDR3 here. The listing skips clone size in some rows; elsewhere it reads once, few, many or a size class.

>NA|TRBV28|TRBJ1-1
ASSFTQGETEAF
>NA|TRBV19|TRBJ2-1
ASSHFWDRNYNEQF
>NA|TRBV7-9|TRBJ1-6
ASSLGQGARSPLH
>NA|TRBV3-1/TRBV3-2|TRBJ2-5
ASSLRTGQETQY
>few|TRBV7-9|TRBJ2-5
ASSPWAAETQY
>NA|TRBV2|TRBJ1-2
ASSGGRDYGYT
>NA|TRBV19|TRBJ1-5
ASRGGGNEKH
>NA|TRBV12-5|TRBJ1-4
ASGPGQPNEKLF
>NA|TRBV6-1|TRBJ1-6
ASSEGGARHSPLH
>NA|TRBV3-1/TRBV3-2|TRBJ2-2
ASRPRELNSDTGELF
>NA|TRBV2|TRBJ2-7
ASRQGYEQY
>NA|TRBV6-5|TRBJ1-4
ASRPQGAANEKLF
>NA|TRBV3-1/TRBV3-2|TRBJ2-7
ASSDRGPYEQY
>NA|TRBV6-5|TRBJ2-2
AYALSANTGELF
>once|TRBV2|TRBJ2-3
ASSPQRGGRADTQY
>NA|TRBV27|TRBJ2-5
ASKPLTSRETQY
>NA|TRBV19|TRBJ1-1
ASSPDRAAEAF
>once|TRBV4-2|TRBJ2-5
ASSQEGGTRKTQY
>NA|TRBV6-5|TRBJ2-7
ASSDGLAGPYEQY
>once|TRBV13|TRBJ1-4
ASSVSIGGREKLF
>NA|TRBV5-1|TRBJ2-5
ASSLAGTGGAGETQY
>NA|TRBV11-2|TRBJ2-1
ASSSLRPKDKGYEQF
>NA|TRBV5-5|TRBJ2-1
ASSPAGESYNEQF
>NA|TRBV6-5|TRBJ1-2
ASSSTLWQAYGYT
>few|TRBV3-1/TRBV3-2|TRBJ1-1
ASSHTALTEAF
>NA|TRBV4-1|TRBJ1-5
ASSPRDVEENQPQH
>NA|TRBV6-5|TRBJ2-5
ASRSGTEETQY
>NA|TRBV10-3|TRBJ2-2
AISVVLPGTPTGELF
>many|TRBV20-1|TRBJ1-2
GGGRDYGYT
>NA|TRBV25-1|TRBJ1-2
ASRRQNYGYT
>once|TRBV3-1/TRBV3-2|TRBJ1-6
ASSPFDNSPLH
>NA|TRBV3-1/TRBV3-2|TRBJ1-3
ASSQGYSSGNTIY
>few|TRBV5-1|TRBJ1-1
ASSPPGGGTEAF
>NA|TRBV6-5|TRBJ1-1
ASSYSRGQGSF
>NA|TRBV7-9|TRBJ2-7
ASSLGEYSYEQY
>once|TRBV5-1|TRBJ1-6
ASSLTQSGGKHSPLH
>NA|TRBV7-8|TRBJ1-1
ASSISRRTEAF